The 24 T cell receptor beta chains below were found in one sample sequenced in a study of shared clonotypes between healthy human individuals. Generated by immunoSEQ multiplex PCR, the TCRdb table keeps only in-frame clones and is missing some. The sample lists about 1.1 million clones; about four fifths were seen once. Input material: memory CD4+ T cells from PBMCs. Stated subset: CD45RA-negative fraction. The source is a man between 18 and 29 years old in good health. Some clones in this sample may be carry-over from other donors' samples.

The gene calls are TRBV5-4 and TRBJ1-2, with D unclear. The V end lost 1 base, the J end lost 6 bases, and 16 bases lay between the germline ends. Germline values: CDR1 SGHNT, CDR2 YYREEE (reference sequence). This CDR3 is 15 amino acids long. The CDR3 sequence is CASSLPRRVGNGYTF. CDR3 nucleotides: TGTGCCAGCAGCTTGCCCCGGAGGGTCGGGAATGGCTACACCTTC.

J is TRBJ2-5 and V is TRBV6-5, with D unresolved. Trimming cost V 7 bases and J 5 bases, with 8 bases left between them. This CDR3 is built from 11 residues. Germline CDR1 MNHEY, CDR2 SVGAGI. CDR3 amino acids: CASKVKETQYF. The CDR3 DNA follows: TGTGCCAGCAAGGTGAAGGAGACCCAGTACTTC.

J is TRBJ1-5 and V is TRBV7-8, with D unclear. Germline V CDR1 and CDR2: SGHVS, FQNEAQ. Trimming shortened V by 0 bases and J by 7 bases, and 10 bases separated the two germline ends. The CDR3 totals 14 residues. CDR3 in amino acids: CASSLAGMWQPQHF. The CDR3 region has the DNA TGTGCCAGCAGCTTAGCAGGGATGTGGCAGCCCCAGCATTTT.

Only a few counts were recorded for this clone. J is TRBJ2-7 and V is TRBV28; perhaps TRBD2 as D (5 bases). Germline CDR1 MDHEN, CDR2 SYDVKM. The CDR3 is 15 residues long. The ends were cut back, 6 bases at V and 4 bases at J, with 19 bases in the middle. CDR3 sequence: CASSPLGEHLYEQYF. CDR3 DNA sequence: TGTGCCAGCAGCCCCCTCGGGGAACACCTTTACGAGCAGTACTTC.

This CDR3 reads CASSLRQGIGTDTQYF. As DNA, the CDR3 is TGTGCCAGCAGCCTAAGACAGGGCATCGGCACAGATACGCAGTATTTT. The chain links TRBV5-8 to TRBJ2-3, with 7 bases lining up with TRBD1. The CDR3 runs 16 residues. Germline loops: CDR1 SGHTS, CDR2 YDEGEE. Germline trimming cut 4 bases from V and 1 base from J; bases unmatched to any gene: 9.

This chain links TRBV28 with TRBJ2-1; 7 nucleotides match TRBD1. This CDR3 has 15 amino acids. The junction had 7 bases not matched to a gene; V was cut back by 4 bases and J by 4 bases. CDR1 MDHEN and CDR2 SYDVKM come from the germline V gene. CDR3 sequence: CASSSAGTAYNEQFF. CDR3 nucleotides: TGTGCCAGCAGTTCCGCCGGGACAGCTTACAATGAGCAGTTCTTC.

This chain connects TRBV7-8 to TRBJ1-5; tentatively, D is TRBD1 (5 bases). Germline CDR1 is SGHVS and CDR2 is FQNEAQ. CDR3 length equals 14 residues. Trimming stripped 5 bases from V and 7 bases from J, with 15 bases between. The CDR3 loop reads CASSLDIGRQPQHF. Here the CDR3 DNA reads TGTGCCAGCAGCCTGGACATCGGGAGGCAGCCCCAGCATTTT.

CDR3 loop: CASSPGAGNVYNEQFF. The CDR3 coding sequence is TGTGCCAGCAGCCCCGGGGCGGGTAATGTCTACAATGAGCAGTTCTTC. The rearrangement links TRBV2 to TRBJ2-1; either TRBD1 or TRBD2 may fit D (5 bases each). This CDR3 has 16 amino acids. Germline V lookup: CDR1 SNHLY, CDR2 FYNNEI. Trimming shortened V by 6 bases and J by 3 bases, and 18 bases separated the two germline ends.

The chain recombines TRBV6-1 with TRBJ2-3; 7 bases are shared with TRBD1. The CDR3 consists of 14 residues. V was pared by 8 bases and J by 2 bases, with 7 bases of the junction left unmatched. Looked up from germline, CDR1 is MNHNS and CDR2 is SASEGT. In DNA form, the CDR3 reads TGTGCCAGCCGGCTTGGGACAGCCACAGATACGCAGTATTTT. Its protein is CASRLGTATDTQYF.

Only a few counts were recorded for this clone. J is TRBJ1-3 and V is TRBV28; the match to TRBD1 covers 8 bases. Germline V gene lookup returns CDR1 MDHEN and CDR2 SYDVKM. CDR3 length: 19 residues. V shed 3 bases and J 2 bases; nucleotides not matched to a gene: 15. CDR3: CASSFDGWTGRNPGNTIYF. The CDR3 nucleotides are TGTGCCAGCAGTTTCGACGGATGGACAGGGCGGAATCCTGGAAACACCATATATTTT.

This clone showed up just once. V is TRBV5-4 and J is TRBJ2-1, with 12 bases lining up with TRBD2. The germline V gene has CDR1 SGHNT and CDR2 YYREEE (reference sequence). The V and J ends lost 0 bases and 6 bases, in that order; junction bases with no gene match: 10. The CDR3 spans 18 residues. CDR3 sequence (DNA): TGTGCCAGCAGCTTGGGAGGCCTAGCGGGAGGGTACGGCAATGAGCAGTTCTTC. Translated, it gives CASSLGGLAGGYGNEQFF.

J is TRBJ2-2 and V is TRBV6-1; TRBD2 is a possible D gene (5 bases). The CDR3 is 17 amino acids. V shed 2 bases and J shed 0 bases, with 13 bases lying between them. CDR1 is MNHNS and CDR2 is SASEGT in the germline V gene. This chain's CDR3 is CASSESSRAANTGELFF. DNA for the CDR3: TGTGCCAGCAGTGAATCCTCCCGAGCGGCGAACACCGGGGAGCTGTTTTTT.

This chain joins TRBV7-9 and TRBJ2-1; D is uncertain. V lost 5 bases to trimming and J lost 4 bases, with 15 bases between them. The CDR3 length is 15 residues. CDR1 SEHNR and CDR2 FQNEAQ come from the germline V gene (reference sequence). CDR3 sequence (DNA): TGTGCCAGCAGCCCCCAGACCCCGCTTTACAATGAGCAGTTCTTC. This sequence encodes CASSPQTPLYNEQFF. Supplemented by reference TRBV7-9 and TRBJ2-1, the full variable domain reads DTGVSQNPRHKITKRGQNVTFRCDPISEHNRLYWYRQTLGQGPEFLTYFQNEAQLEKSRLLSDRFSAERPKGSFSTLEIQRTEQGDSAMYLCASSPQTPLYNEQFFGPGTRLTVL.

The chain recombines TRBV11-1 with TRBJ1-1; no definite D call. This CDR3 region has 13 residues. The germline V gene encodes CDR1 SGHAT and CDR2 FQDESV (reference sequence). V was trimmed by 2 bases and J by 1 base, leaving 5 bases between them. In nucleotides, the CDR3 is TGTGCCAGCAGCTTAATGAGGAACACTGAAGCTTTCTTT. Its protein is CASSLMRNTEAFF.

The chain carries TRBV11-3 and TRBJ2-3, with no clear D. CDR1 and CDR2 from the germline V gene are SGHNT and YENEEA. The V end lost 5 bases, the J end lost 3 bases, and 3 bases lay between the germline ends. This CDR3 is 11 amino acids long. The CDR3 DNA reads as TGTGCCAGCAGCCGGACAGATACGCAGTATTTT. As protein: CASSRTDTQYF. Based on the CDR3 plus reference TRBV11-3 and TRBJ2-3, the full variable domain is EAGVVQSPRYKIIEKKQPVAFWCNPISGHNTLYWYLQNLGQGPELLIRYENEEAVDDSQLPKDRFSAERLKGVDSTLKIQPAELGDSAVYLCASSRTDTQYFGPGTRLTVL.

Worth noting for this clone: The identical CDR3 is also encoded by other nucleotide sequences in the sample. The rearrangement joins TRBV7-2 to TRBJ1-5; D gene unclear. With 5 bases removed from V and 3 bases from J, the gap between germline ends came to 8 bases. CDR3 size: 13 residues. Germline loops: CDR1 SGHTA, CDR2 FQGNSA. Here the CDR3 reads CASSLGNNQPQHF. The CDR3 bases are TGTGCCAGCAGCCTGGGGAACAATCAGCCCCAGCATTTT.

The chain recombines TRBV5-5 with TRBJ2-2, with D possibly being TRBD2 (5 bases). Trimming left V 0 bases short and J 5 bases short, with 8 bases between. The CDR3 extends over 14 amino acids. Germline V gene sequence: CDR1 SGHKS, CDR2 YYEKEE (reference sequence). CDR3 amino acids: CASSLAGVTGELFF. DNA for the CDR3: TGTGCCAGCAGCTTGGCCGGGGTGACCGGGGAGCTGTTTTTT.

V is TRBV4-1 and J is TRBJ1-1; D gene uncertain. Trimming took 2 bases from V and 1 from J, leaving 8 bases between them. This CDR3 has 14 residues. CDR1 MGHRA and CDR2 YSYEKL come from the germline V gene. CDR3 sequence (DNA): TGCGCCAGCAGCCAACAAACCGGGAACACTGAAGCTTTCTTT. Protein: CASSQQTGNTEAFF.

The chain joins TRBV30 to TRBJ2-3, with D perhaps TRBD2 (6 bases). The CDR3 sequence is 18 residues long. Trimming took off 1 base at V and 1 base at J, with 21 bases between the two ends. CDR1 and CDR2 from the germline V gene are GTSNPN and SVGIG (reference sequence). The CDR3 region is CAWSGDSGLKAGTDTQYF. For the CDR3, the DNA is TGTGCCTGGAGTGGAGATAGCGGACTAAAAGCTGGCACAGATACGCAGTATTTT.

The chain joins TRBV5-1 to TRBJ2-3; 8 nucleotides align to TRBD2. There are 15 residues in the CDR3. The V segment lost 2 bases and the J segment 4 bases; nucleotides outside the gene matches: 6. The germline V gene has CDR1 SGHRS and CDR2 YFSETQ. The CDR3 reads CASSFPGGPSDTQYF. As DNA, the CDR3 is TGCGCCAGCAGCTTCCCGGGAGGGCCCTCAGATACGCAGTATTTT.

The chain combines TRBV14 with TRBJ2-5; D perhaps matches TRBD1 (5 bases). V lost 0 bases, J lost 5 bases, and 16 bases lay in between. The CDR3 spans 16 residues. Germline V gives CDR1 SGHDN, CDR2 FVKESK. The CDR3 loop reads CASSQDPQGYRETQYF. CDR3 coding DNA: TGTGCCAGCAGCCAAGATCCCCAGGGCTACCGGGAGACCCAGTACTTC.

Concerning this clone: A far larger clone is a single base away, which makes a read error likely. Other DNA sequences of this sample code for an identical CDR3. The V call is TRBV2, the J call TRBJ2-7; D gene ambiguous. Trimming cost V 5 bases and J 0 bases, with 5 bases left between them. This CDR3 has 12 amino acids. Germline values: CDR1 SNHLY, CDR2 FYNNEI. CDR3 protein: CASSYSSYEQYF. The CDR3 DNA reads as TGTGCCAGCAGTTATAGCTCCTACGAGCAGTACTTC.

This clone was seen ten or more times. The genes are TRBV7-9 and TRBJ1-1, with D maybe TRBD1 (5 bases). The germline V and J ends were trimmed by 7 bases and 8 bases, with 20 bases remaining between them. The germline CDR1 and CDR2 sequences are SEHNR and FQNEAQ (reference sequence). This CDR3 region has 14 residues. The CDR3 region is CASTRVERSQEAFF. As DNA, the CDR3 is TGTGCCAGCACCAGGGTCGAGAGGAGTCAAGAAGCTTTCTTT.

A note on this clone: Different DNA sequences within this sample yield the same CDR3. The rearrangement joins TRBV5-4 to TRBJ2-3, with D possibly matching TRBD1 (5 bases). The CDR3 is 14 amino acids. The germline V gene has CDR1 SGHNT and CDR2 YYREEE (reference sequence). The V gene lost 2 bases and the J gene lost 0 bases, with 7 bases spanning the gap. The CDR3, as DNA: TGTGCCAGCAGCTTCCCAGGGAGCACAGATACGCAGTATTTT. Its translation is CASSFPGSTDTQYF.